This TCR beta chain was sequenced for a study of shared clonotypes between healthy human individuals (dated by TCRdb to 2019 to 2021). For the wider study: Three men and a couple of women, aged 18 to 49 years, made up the cohort. Each donor's leukapheresis produced roughly between roughly 0.94 and 9.5 billion PBMCs. For each donor, CD4 naive and CD4 memory were each given three plates, CD8 naive was given two plates, and CD8 memory was given one plate. The study deeply sequenced blood TCR repertoires of five healthy adults to estimate repertoire size and the extent of clonotype sharing between individuals. Different laboratories and diverse techniques were used to prepare libraries and sequence TCR repertoires, to increase sequencing depth and limit assay-specific biases.

Using the deep immunoSEQ assay, TCR CDR3 regions were amplified from genomic DNA by multiplex PCR. Extracted genomic DNA from each cell subset was distributed evenly across all wells of several immunoSEQ 96-well plates, and each plate was treated as a replicate. For sorted subsets, approximately 200 ng of genomic DNA, equivalent to about 30,000 T cell genomes, went into each replicate PCR. Purified libraries were quantified with a Qubit 3.0 fluorometer, sized on a Bioanalyzer 2100, and re-quantified with the KAPA Library Quantification kit. A separate single-read 150-cycle Illumina NextSeq 550 flow cell was used to sequence each immunoSEQ 96-well plate. Per the source publication's procedure: Because only junctional sequences without quality scores were contained in the immunoSEQ output, filtering matching that applied to full-length reads could not be performed. Sequences were annotated with PyIR, a Python wrapper for IgBLAST v1.9, and V/J genes and CDR3 were assigned using IMGT germline references. Reads were removed for weak V/J assignments (E-value above 1e-6), missing CDR3, stop codons, out-of-frame junctions, or ambiguous translated residues. A V3J clonotype was defined by an identical inferred V gene, J gene, and CDR3 amino acid sequence. To compute the percentage overlap between repertoires, the number of shared unique clonotypes was divided by the size of the smaller repertoire. Repertoire richness was assessed with RTK rarefaction, the Chao1 estimator, and Recon v2.1 estimates of unobserved clonotypes. Generation probabilities for all TCRbeta clonotypes obtained by the gDNA method from a few donors were computed using OLGA. Entries here come from immuneACCESS through TCRdb and include only in-frame sequences with V and J called. Some clones fail to appear in such tables; in the studies checked, an unresolved V gene covers under half of the shortfall, and the cause of the remainder is unknown. The D gene and trimming were derived from the DNA, and the V and J assignments and clone size from that table. For this sample there are under 850,000 clones; around 93% appear just once. Less than 25% of the sample rests with the top ten.

General findings and caveats noted by the study authors: Naive subsets generally had larger estimated clonotype richness than memory subsets did. Pairwise subsampling indicated that sequencing depth was expected to affect the degree of clonotype sharing among donors. Rarefaction of sorted-subset datasets indicated incomplete sequencing despite the large sequencing depth. The small number of donors limited the genetic and exposure-history diversity represented. Only blood was sampled, and tissue TCR repertoires likely differ from those in blood. Higher generation probabilities were observed for clonotypes shared by all four sorted-subset donors than for non-shared clonotypes. Approximately 5% of naive CD4, 3% to 3.5% of naive CD8, roughly 2.4% of memory CD4, and about 0.4% of memory CD8 clonotypes were shared across several donors.

A distance of 8 bases separates the germline ends of V and J, which lose 1 base and 13 bases respectively. Spanning cysteine to phenylalanine, the CDR3 consists of 11 amino acids. Only CDR3 DNA remains: 33 bases, in frame from the first base. Reading the germline V gene gives CDR1 MNHNS and CDR2 SASEGT. For the CD8 naive samples, CD45RO-negative cells were positively selected for CCR7, yielding a CD45RA+CCR7+ population from which TemRA cells were excluded. Healthy HIV-negative adults with no recently reported acute infections or vaccinations were included as donors. Every donor was a Caucasian adult residing in Nashville, Tennessee, USA. Blood was obtained by leukapheresis, after which PBMCs were separated by Ficoll-Histopaque density gradient centrifugation and cryopreserved in liquid nitrogen vapor phase. Analytical flow cytometry was used to check the purity and quantity of each magnetically sorted T cell population. From each sorted fraction, genomic DNA was isolated and quantified by UV absorbance on a Nanodrop 2000c.

In regard to this clone: Its recognized antigen is unknown. Base qualities are not recorded, but no much larger clone differs from it by a single base.

The chain uses TRBV6-1 and TRBJ2-1; no D gene call is confident. Sequencing was performed on naive CD8+ T cells sorted from blood. The cell subset or site label for this specimen denotes: CD45RA+CCR7+. This receptor was identified in a man between 25 and 39 years old in good health. The sequenced DNA is TGTGCCAGCAGTGAAGGAACATACCAGTTCTTC. The translation is CASSEGTYQFF.